The sequence of this TCR beta chain was determined in a study of metastatic and nonmetastatic thyroid tumors. The overall study: Malignant and benign thyroid patients had repertoires compared in peripheral blood and tumor or nodule tissue.

TCRdb used MiXCR to call clones anew from the PCR reads. The repertoire holds 6,500 to 9,000 clones, with 26% as singletons. Every patient was untreated before thyroid surgery. To note about this clone: Its antigen is unidentified.

Overall study findings and caveats: Reportedly, malignant thyroid tumors had significantly higher TCR beta diversity than benign nodules, in blood and tumor.

V gave up 7 bases and J gave up 3 bases, with 16 bases separating them. The CDR3 extends over 14 amino acids. Per the germline V gene, CDR1 is DFQATT and CDR2 is SNEGSKA (reference sequence). This sequence originates from a female donor with papillary thyroid cancer or a benign thyroid nodule (not recorded which). Some clones in this sample may be carry-over from other donors' samples. The genes are TRBV20-1 and TRBJ1-5, with a tentative D call TRBD1 (5 bases). Source material: adjacent normal tissue. The CDR3 protein is CSGVWGDFNQPQHF. The CDR3 DNA reads as TGCAGTGGGGTTTGGGGGGACTTCAATCAGCCCCAGCATTTT.